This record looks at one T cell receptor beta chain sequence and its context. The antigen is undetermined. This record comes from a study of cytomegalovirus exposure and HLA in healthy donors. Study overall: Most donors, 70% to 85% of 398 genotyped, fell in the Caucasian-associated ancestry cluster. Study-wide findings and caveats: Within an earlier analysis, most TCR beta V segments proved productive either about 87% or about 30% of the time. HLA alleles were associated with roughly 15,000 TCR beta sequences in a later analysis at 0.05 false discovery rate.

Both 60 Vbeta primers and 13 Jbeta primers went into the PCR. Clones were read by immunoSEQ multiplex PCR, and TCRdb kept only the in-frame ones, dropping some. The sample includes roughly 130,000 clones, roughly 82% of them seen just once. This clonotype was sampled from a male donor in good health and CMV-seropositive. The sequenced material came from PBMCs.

The CDR3 coding sequence is TGTGCCAGCAGTTACAGACAGGGGCCGGCGAGCAGCCCCCAGCATTTT. The encoded protein is CASSYRQGPASSPQHF. The chain recombines TRBV6-6 with TRBJ1-5; 8 positions agree with TRBD1. With V trimmed by 2 bases and J by 10 bases, 13 bases remained unmatched. Per the germline V gene, CDR1 is MNHNY and CDR2 is SVGAGI (reference sequence). This CDR3 is 16 amino acids long.